The 22 T cell receptor beta chains below come from one sample, sequenced in a study of cytomegalovirus exposure and HLA in healthy donors. It was with 60 Vbeta and 13 Jbeta primers that the PCR ran. Sequencing used immunoSEQ multiplex PCR; TCRdb keeps in-frame clones, though not all of them. The sample contains 150,000 to 200,000 clones, approximately 80% of which appear only once. Source material: PBMCs. Every receptor here comes from a male donor in good health and CMV-seropositive.

As DNA, the CDR3 is TGTGCCAGCAGTGGTCATAACTTAGCGAGCCCGGAGACCCAGTACTTC. This encodes CASSGHNLASPETQYF. This chain links TRBV9 with TRBJ2-5, with D perhaps TRBD2 (5 bases). This CDR3 comprises 16 residues. The germline gives CDR1 SGDLS, CDR2 YYNGEE. Trimming shortened V by 5 bases and J by 5 bases, and 22 bases separated the two germline ends.

The chain has TRBV7-2 and TRBJ1-2; 9 nucleotides align to TRBD1. The germline CDR1 and CDR2 sequences are SGHTA and FQGNSA. This CDR3 spans 14 amino acids. After removal of 5 bases from V and 2 bases from J, the junction contained 3 bases not matched to a gene. CDR3 amino acids: CASSGQGINYGYTF. The CDR3 bases are TGTGCCAGCAGCGGACAGGGGATAAACTATGGCTACACCTTC.

The chain employs TRBV12-5 and TRBJ2-2; 8 bases are a match to TRBD1. Unmatched junction bases numbered 8, after V lost 7 bases and J lost 4 bases. The germline V gene has CDR1 LGHNT and CDR2 FRNRAP. The CDR3 consists of 15 residues. The CDR3 loop reads CASAAGGQGTGELFF. The DNA of the CDR3 is TGTGCTAGTGCCGCCGGCGGACAGGGCACCGGGGAGCTGTTTTTT.

V is TRBV27 and J is TRBJ2-5; 10 nucleotides agree with TRBD1. Germline V gene lookup returns CDR1 MNHEY and CDR2 SMNVEV (reference sequence). V was clipped by 4 bases and J by 4 bases; unmatched bases: 3. This CDR3 region has 14 residues. As DNA, the CDR3 is TGTGCCAGCAGTTCACGGACAGGGGGAGAGACCCAGTACTTC. This sequence encodes CASSSRTGGETQYF.

The V call is TRBV7-2, the J call TRBJ1-2; possible D gene TRBD1, 5 bases. The V and J ends lost 0 bases and 6 bases respectively, with 14 bases between them. The CDR3 is 15 residues long. Looked up from germline, CDR1 is SGHTA and CDR2 is FQGNSA. CDR3 nucleotides: TGTGCCAGCAGCTTAGCCCAGGGATCATATCATGGCTACACCTTC. It specifies CASSLAQGSYHGYTF.

This chain joins TRBV21-1 and TRBJ2-5; the table's TRBD2 call for D was not verified on the DNA. TRBV21-1 is described as a pseudogene. CDR3 length: 13 amino acids. In nucleotides, the CDR3 is TGTGCCAGCAGCAAAGCGGGAGGATGGACCCAGTACTTC. It codes for CASSKAGGWTQYF.

To note about this clone: A clone one base away is much larger, so this may be a read error. This chain connects TRBV2 to TRBJ2-4; D call uncertain. The length of the CDR3 is 11 residues. Trimming took 5 bases from V and 7 from J, leaving 6 bases between them. The germline CDR1 and CDR2 sequences are SNHLY and FYNNEI. CDR3 sequence (DNA): TGTGCCAGCAGTTCGAGGAACATTCAGTACTTC. Its translation is CASSSRNIQYF. The variable domain in full, with the rest retrieved from reference TRBV2 and TRBJ2-4, is EPEVTQTPSHQVTQMGQEVILRCVPISNHLYFYWYRQILGQKVEFLVSFYNNEISEKSEIFDDQFSVERPDGSNFTLKIRSTKLEDSAMYFCASSSRNIQYFGAGTRLSVL.

This sequence joins TRBV7-2 and TRBJ2-5, with 13 bases aligning to TRBD2. The ends lost 5 bases at V and 2 bases at J; junction bases unmatched: 5. The CDR3 covers 16 residues. Germline loops: CDR1 SGHTA, CDR2 FQGNSA. CDR3 nucleotide sequence: TGTGCCAGCAGCGTAGGACTAGCGGGGGCACAAGAGACCCAGTACTTC. Translated: CASSVGLAGAQETQYF.

The rearrangement uses TRBV5-5 and TRBJ1-3; TRBD1 matches at 8 bases. V was pared by 2 bases and J by 8 bases, with 3 bases of the junction left unmatched. Germline CDR1 and CDR2: SGHKS and YYEKEE (reference sequence). The CDR3 covers 13 residues. The CDR3 loop is CASSFDRGDTIYF. For the CDR3, the DNA is TGTGCCAGCAGCTTCGACAGGGGTGACACCATATATTTT.

The chain recombines TRBV27 with TRBJ1-6; 8 bases match TRBD1. The germline gives CDR1 MNHEY, CDR2 SMNVEV (reference sequence). With 6 bases clipped from V and 5 bases from J, the junction kept 6 bases outside the gene matches. CDR3 length: 15 residues. CDR3 amino acids: CASRLPGQDNSPLHF. CDR3 bases: TGTGCCAGCAGGCTTCCGGGACAGGATAATTCACCCCTCCACTTT.

The chain has TRBV7-8 and TRBJ1-5; 9 bases match TRBD1. The V and J ends lost 4 bases and 0 bases, in that order; junction bases with no gene match: 7. This CDR3 region has 17 residues. Germline V gene data show CDR1 as SGHVS and CDR2 as FQNEAQ. The CDR3 bases are TGTGCCAGCAGCTCTATAACAGGGGGCAATAGCAATCAGCCCCAGCATTTT. Its translation is CASSSITGGNSNQPQHF.

J is TRBJ1-1 and V is TRBV30; D is uncertain. Germline CDR1 is GTSNPN and CDR2 is SVGIG (reference sequence). This CDR3 has 11 amino acids. V dropped 5 bases and J dropped 10 bases, with 14 bases sitting between them. CDR3 DNA: TGTGCCTGGTTGGGTGGGAGCTCAGCTTTCTTT. Amino acids: CAWLGGSSAFF.

This clone was picked up a small number of times. The rearrangement uses TRBV28 and TRBJ2-1; D not resolved. Per the germline V gene, CDR1 is MDHEN and CDR2 is SYDVKM. The CDR3 is 13 residues long. Deletions cut 3 bases from V and 12 bases from J, with 15 bases between. CDR3 DNA sequence: TGTGCCAGCAGTTTCCGACTGAAACGTCGGCAGTTCTTC. It specifies CASSFRLKRRQFF.

This chain connects TRBV19 to TRBJ2-1, with D perhaps TRBD2 (5 bases). The CDR3 loop spans 13 amino acids. Per the germline V gene, CDR1 is LNHDA and CDR2 is SQIVND (reference sequence). CDR3 loop: CGSGSSSYNEQFF. In DNA form, the CDR3 reads TGTGGGAGCGGCTCCAGCTCCTACAATGAGCAGTTCTTC. The variable domain in full, with the rest retrieved from reference TRBV19 and TRBJ2-1, is DGGITQSPKYLFRKEGQNVTLSCEQNLNHDAMYWYRQDPGQGLRLIYYSQIVNDFQKGDIAEGYSVSREKKESFPLTVTSAQKNPTAFYLCGSGSSSYNEQFFGPGTRLTVL.

This chain uses TRBV5-4 with TRBJ2-5; 7 nucleotides agree with TRBD1. Germline V gene sequence: CDR1 SGHNT, CDR2 YYREEE (reference sequence). The V and J ends lost 4 bases and 5 bases, in that order; junction bases with no gene match: 11. The CDR3 totals 15 residues. CDR3 in DNA: TGTGCCAGCAGCATAAGGGGGCCCCCCGGCGAGACCCAGTACTTC. Translated, it gives CASSIRGPPGETQYF.

V is TRBV14 and J is TRBJ2-7; TRBD2 aligns across 11 bases. Germline V gene lookup returns CDR1 SGHDN and CDR2 FVKESK. The junction had 5 bases not matched to a gene; V was cut back by 4 bases and J by 3 bases. This CDR3 region has 15 residues. The CDR3 protein is CASSPPSGGLYEQYF. CDR3 in DNA: TGTGCCAGCAGCCCCCCTAGCGGGGGGCTCTACGAGCAGTACTTC. The full variable domain, with the rest looked up from reference TRBV14 and TRBJ2-7, is EAGVTQFPSHSVIEKGQTVTLRCDPISGHDNLYWYRRVMGKEIKFLLHFVKESKQDESGMPNNRFLAERTGGTYSTLKVQPAELEDSGVYFCASSPPSGGLYEQYFGPGTRLTVT.

The chain employs TRBV5-6 and TRBJ1-2, with 9 bases that match TRBD1. The germline CDR1 and CDR2 sequences are SGHDT and YYEEEE. This CDR3 is 14 amino acids long. V trimming: 3 bases; J trimming: 8 bases; junction bases outside the gene matches: 8. The CDR3 DNA sequence: TGTGCCAGCAGCTCAACCGGGACAGGGAGCGGCTACACCTTC. Protein sequence: CASSSTGTGSGYTF.

This clone was counted a single time. This chain joins TRBV5-1 and TRBJ2-3; 14 bases are shared with TRBD2. The CDR3 has 18 residues. The germline CDR1 and CDR2 sequences are SGHRS and YFSETQ. Trimming cost V 3 bases and J 4 bases; bases outside gene matches: 10. The CDR3 DNA reads as TGCGCCAGCAGCTGGTTGACTAGCGGGAGGGCGGGGGCAGATACGCAGTATTTT. Protein sequence: CASSWLTSGRAGADTQYF.

The chain employs TRBV4-1 and TRBJ1-1; 8 bases match TRBD1. J lost 5 bases, V lost 4 bases, and 9 bases had no gene match. CDR3 size: 15 residues. Germline CDR1 and CDR2: MGHRA and YSYEKL. This CDR3 is CASSPGRQGTTEAFF. The CDR3 region has the DNA TGCGCCAGCAGCCCTGGTAGACAGGGGACAACTGAAGCTTTCTTT.

The rearrangement uses TRBV9 and TRBJ2-7, with 9 bases lining up with TRBD2. V gave up 0 bases and J gave up 2 bases; unmatched junction bases: 9. The CDR3 sequence is 17 residues long. CDR1 is SGDLS, CDR2 YYNGEE, per germline. DNA of the CDR3: TGTGCCAGCAGCGTAGGGATAGGGACTAGCAGGCCCTACGAGCAGTACTTC. This gives the protein CASSVGIGTSRPYEQYF.

The V and J genes are TRBV4-3 and TRBJ1-1; no clear D gene. The length of the CDR3 is 15 residues. Germline CDR1 and CDR2: LGHNA and YSLEER. Trimming removed 3 bases from V and 4 bases from J, with 15 bases in between. CDR3 sequence reads: CASSHSRVATTEAFF. As DNA, the CDR3 is TGCGCCAGCAGCCACTCGCGGGTCGCCACCACTGAAGCTTTCTTT.

The chain carries TRBV18 and TRBJ2-7; D is undetermined. The V end was cut by 3 bases, the J end by 0 bases, with 9 bases between. The length of the CDR3 is 14 residues. Germline V gives CDR1 KGHSH, CDR2 LQKENI. The CDR3 DNA reads TGTGCCAGCTCACCTGCCTCCTACTCCTACGAGCAGTACTTC. Protein: CASSPASYSYEQYF.